What follows are 29 T cell receptor beta chains derived from one specimen sequenced in a study of blood T cell repertoires in COVID-19. Measured with immunoSEQ multiplex PCR; TCRdb has only the in-frame clones, and not every one. The repertoire includes 170,000 or so clones, roughly 89% of them detected once, and around 1% sits in the top ten. Sequenced input: peripheral blood. The receptor source for this set is a young woman who had recovered from COVID-19.

This clone was detected only once. This rearrangement joins TRBV12-3 or TRBV12-4 to TRBJ2-5; D gene unclear. Trimming stripped 1 base from V and 2 bases from J, with 5 bases between. The CDR3 totals 13 residues. CDR3 residues: CASSLGQQETQYF. The CDR3 DNA reads TGTGCCAGCAGTTTAGGGCAGCAAGAGACCCAGTACTTC.

The chain links TRBV2 to TRBJ1-4; D gene ambiguous. Trimming pared 7 bases from V and 7 bases from J, leaving 13 bases between. CDR1 is SNHLY, CDR2 FYNNEI, per germline. The CDR3 length is 13 residues. In DNA form, the CDR3 reads TGTGCCAGCACCAGAGGGAAGGGTGAAAAACTGTTTTTT. Protein: CASTRGKGEKLFF.

The chain couples TRBV5-1 to TRBJ2-2, with D perhaps matching TRBD2 (6 bases). Germline V lookup: CDR1 SGHRS, CDR2 YFSETQ. Deletions cut 5 bases from V and 5 bases from J, with 19 bases between. This CDR3 region has 16 residues. The CDR3 is CASRVGGTSTTGELFF. DNA of the CDR3: TGCGCCAGCAGGGTTGGAGGGACTTCCACAACCGGGGAGCTGTTTTTT.

The rearrangement links TRBV21-1 to TRBJ1-5; the table assigns TRBD1, which was not confirmed against the DNA. TRBV21-1 is assigned pseudogene status. The CDR3 length is 16 residues. The CDR3 reads CASSKETGVGNQPQHF. For the CDR3, the DNA is TGTGCCAGCAGCAAAGAGACAGGGGTGGGGAATCAGCCCCAGCATTTT.

This chain links TRBV4-1 with TRBJ1-5, with 7 bases fitting TRBD1. V shed 0 bases, J shed 1 base, and the junction held 6 bases outside the gene matches. The CDR3 loop spans 17 amino acids. The V gene's germline CDR1 is MGHRA and CDR2 YSYEKL. The DNA of the CDR3 is TGCGCCAGCAGCCAAGAGGGTGGCAGGGGGAGCAATCAGCCCCAGCATTTT. Translated, it gives CASSQEGGRGSNQPQHF.

The genes are TRBV2 and TRBJ2-1; D may be TRBD2 (5 bases). V was shortened by 11 bases and J by 0 bases, with 11 bases between the two germline ends. Germline V gene data show CDR1 as SNHLY and CDR2 as FYNNEI. The CDR3 totals 13 residues. The DNA of the CDR3 is TGTGCCTTCCCGGGGAGCTCCTACAATGAGCAGTTCTTC. Translated, it gives CAFPGSSYNEQFF.

The V call is TRBV6-1, the J call TRBJ1-1, with D unclear. The V gene's germline CDR1 is MNHNS and CDR2 SASEGT. CDR3 length: 15 amino acids. The V end lost 3 bases, the J end lost 3 bases, and 14 bases lay between the germline ends. The CDR3 coding sequence is TGTGCCAGCAGTGATTTCGGGAGGAGTGACACTGAAGCTTTCTTT. Encoded protein: CASSDFGRSDTEAFF.

The chain couples TRBV15 to TRBJ2-3, with 10 bases matching TRBD2. CDR1 and CDR2 (germline): LNHNV, YYDKDF (reference sequence). The J segment lost 3 bases and the V segment lost 5 bases, leaving 11 bases of the junction unmatched. This CDR3 contains 17 residues. CDR3 sequence: CATSGKLAGPGTDTQYF. CDR3 sequence (DNA): TGTGCCACCAGCGGTAAACTAGCGGGACCTGGGACAGATACGCAGTATTTT.

This chain uses TRBV27 with TRBJ1-2; 7 nucleotides align to TRBD1. V shed 4 bases and J 6 bases; nucleotides not matched to a gene: 5. The CDR3 is 13 amino acids. CDR1 and CDR2 (germline): MNHEY, SMNVEV (reference sequence). The CDR3 DNA follows: TGTGCCAGCAGTTCAGGGACAGCTGATGGCTACACCTTC. This sequence encodes CASSSGTADGYTF.

This chain connects TRBV2 to TRBJ1-2; the D is unclear. The CDR3 covers 13 residues. V was trimmed by 11 bases and J by 2 bases, leaving 15 bases between them. The germline gives CDR1 SNHLY, CDR2 FYNNEI. In nucleotides, the CDR3 is TGTGCCTCCGCCGGAGGGCCAAACTATGGCTACACCTTC. This translates into CASAGGPNYGYTF.

The gene calls are TRBV6-2 or TRBV6-3 and TRBJ1-5; a possible D gene is TRBD1 (6 bases). The V and J ends lost 5 bases and 0 bases respectively, with 14 bases between them. This CDR3 has 16 residues. Germline V gene sequence: CDR1 MNHEY, CDR2 SVGEGT. The CDR3: CASSPGTSYSNQPQHF. Here the CDR3 DNA reads TGTGCCAGCAGTCCCGGGACATCCTATAGCAATCAGCCCCAGCATTTT.

This chain uses TRBV19 with TRBJ1-5; D might be TRBD1 (6 bases). The CDR3 has 15 amino acids. Between the trimmed V and J ends, which lost 3 bases and 4 bases, there was a span of 13 bases. Germline lookup yields CDR1 LNHDA and CDR2 SQIVND (reference sequence). The CDR3 region is CASSIGRGANQPQHF. In nucleotides, the CDR3 is TGTGCCAGTAGTATCGGCCGGGGGGCGAATCAGCCCCAGCATTTT. Filled out from reference TRBV19 and TRBJ1-5, the complete variable domain reads DGGITQSPKYLFRKEGQNVTLSCEQNLNHDAMYWYRQDPGQGLRLIYYSQIVNDFQKGDIAEGYSVSREKKESFPLTVTSAQKNPTAFYLCASSIGRGANQPQHFGDGTRLSIL.

This chain uses TRBV27 with TRBJ2-3; perhaps TRBD1 as D (6 bases). This CDR3 is 15 amino acids long. The germline V gene has CDR1 MNHEY and CDR2 SMNVEV (reference sequence). Trimming stripped 6 bases from V and 0 bases from J, with 13 bases between. DNA of the CDR3: TGTGCCAGCAGCCCTGGACAGTTTAGCACAGATACGCAGTATTTT. Encoded protein: CASSPGQFSTDTQYF.

This clone was seen once. This chain links TRBV28 with TRBJ2-7, with 8 nucleotides matching TRBD2. CDR3 length equals 16 residues. J was trimmed by 7 bases and V by 4 bases; bases with no gene match: 15. CDR1 is MDHEN and CDR2 is SYDVKM in the germline V gene. The CDR3 coding sequence is TGTGCCAGCAGTTCCCCAGCGGCGGGAGGAGCTTGGGAGCAGTACGTC. Encoded protein: CASSSPAAGGAWEQYV.

This chain links TRBV7-7 with TRBJ2-1, with a possible D match to TRBD2 (5 bases). The CDR3 consists of 15 residues. CDR1 is SSHAT and CDR2 is FNYEAQ in the germline V gene (reference sequence). Trimming removed 4 bases from V and 5 bases from J, with 15 bases in between. Here the CDR3 DNA reads TGTGCCAGCAGCTCCGGACGGGGTCGGAACAATGAGCAGTTCTTC. The encoded protein is CASSSGRGRNNEQFF.

The chain employs TRBV20-1 and TRBJ2-4; D unresolved. The CDR3 runs 12 residues. V was shortened by 3 bases and J by 4 bases, with 7 bases between the two germline ends. The germline V gene encodes CDR1 DFQATT and CDR2 SNEGSKA (reference sequence). The CDR3 here is CSASRVKNIQYF. The CDR3 DNA follows: TGCAGTGCTAGTCGGGTTAAAAACATTCAGTACTTC.

CDR3: CASSQLRDKHSNQPQHF. In DNA form, the CDR3 reads TGCGCCAGCAGCCAACTTAGGGACAAACACAGCAATCAGCCCCAGCATTTT. The chain carries TRBV4-1 and TRBJ1-5, with D possibly matching TRBD1 (6 bases). Germline values: CDR1 MGHRA, CDR2 YSYEKL. CDR3 size: 17 residues. Trimming took 2 bases from V and 1 from J, leaving 15 bases between them.

The V and J genes are TRBV5-1 and TRBJ2-3, with 16 bases fitting TRBD2. After removal of 4 bases from V and 3 bases from J, the junction contained 2 bases not matched to a gene. The CDR3 extends over 16 amino acids. Germline CDR1 is SGHRS and CDR2 is YFSETQ. The CDR3 DNA sequence: TGCGCCAGCAGCCAGGGACTAGCGGGAGGGACAGATACGCAGTATTTT. The encoded protein is CASSQGLAGGTDTQYF. Combining the CDR3 with reference TRBV5-1 and TRBJ2-3 gives the whole variable domain KAGVTQTPRYLIKTRGQQVTLSCSPISGHRSVSWYQQTPGQGLQFLFEYFSETQRNKGNFPGRFSGRQFSNSRSEMNVSTLELGDSALYLCASSQGLAGGTDTQYFGPGTRLTVL.

This clone was seen repeatedly, ten times or more. The chain joins TRBV5-4 to TRBJ1-1; D ambiguous. Germline loops: CDR1 SGHNT, CDR2 YYREEE (reference sequence). The CDR3 sequence is 13 residues long. Between the trimmed V and J ends, which lost 0 bases and 5 bases, there was a span of 8 bases. CDR3 nucleotides: TGTGCCAGCAGCTTGGACCAGAGGACTGAAGCTTTCTTT. Translated: CASSLDQRTEAFF.

This chain uses TRBV6-2 or TRBV6-3 with TRBJ2-6, with 9 bases matching TRBD1. The CDR3 consists of 18 residues. Unmatched junction bases numbered 9, after V lost 5 bases and J lost 1 base. Germline CDR1 is MNHEY and CDR2 is SVGEGT. The CDR3 sequence is CASSHRQGVYSGANVLTF. For the CDR3, the DNA is TGTGCCAGCAGTCACCGACAGGGGGTTTATTCTGGGGCCAACGTCCTGACTTTC.

The chain uses TRBV12-3 or TRBV12-4 and TRBJ1-1; D unresolved. V dropped 3 bases and J dropped 0 bases, with 5 bases sitting between them. The CDR3 is 13 amino acids. For the CDR3, the DNA is TGTGCCAGCAGTTTCGCGATGAACACTGAAGCTTTCTTT. Amino acid sequence: CASSFAMNTEAFF.

The V gene is TRBV21-1, the J gene TRBJ2-1; TRBD2, the table's D call, was not compared with the DNA. TRBV21-1 is recorded as a pseudogene. This CDR3 has 16 residues. The DNA for the CDR3 is TGTGCCAGCAGCCCGCGGACTAGCCGAAACTACAATGAGCAGTTCTTC. Its translation: CASSPRTSRNYNEQFF.

The rearrangement links TRBV24-1 to TRBJ2-3; tentative D call: TRBD2 (6 bases). The germline V and J ends were trimmed by 3 bases and 2 bases, with 11 bases remaining between them. The CDR3 has 15 residues. Looked up from germline, CDR1 is KGHDR and CDR2 is SFDVKD. Here the CDR3 DNA reads TGTGCCACCAGTGATCCGCTAGCGTACACAGATACGCAGTATTTT. This encodes CATSDPLAYTDTQYF.

This chain uses TRBV11-1 with TRBJ2-4; possibly TRBD2 for D (6 bases). V dropped 1 base and J dropped 7 bases, with 17 bases sitting between them. This CDR3 has 16 residues. Per the germline V gene, CDR1 is SGHAT and CDR2 is FQDESV (reference sequence). The CDR3 sequence: CASSLGVSGVRNIQYF. The CDR3 DNA sequence: TGTGCCAGCAGCTTAGGGGTTTCGGGGGTACGGAACATTCAGTACTTC.

The chain combines TRBV4-3 with TRBJ2-1; 8 bases are a match to TRBD2. CDR1 is LGHNA, CDR2 YSLEER, per germline. J gave up 11 bases and V 0 bases, and 9 bases lay outside the gene matches. This CDR3 spans 15 amino acids. Here the CDR3 DNA reads TGCGCCAGCAGCCAAGAGGGCGGGAGGACGATAAAGCAGTTCTTC. Encoded protein: CASSQEGGRTIKQFF.

The chain couples TRBV19 to TRBJ1-5; maybe TRBD1 (5 bases). With 3 bases removed from V and 0 bases from J, the gap between germline ends came to 12 bases. This CDR3 is 16 amino acids long. Germline CDR1 is LNHDA and CDR2 is SQIVND (reference sequence). The CDR3 loop reads CASSIRVMNSNQPQHF. DNA of the CDR3: TGTGCCAGTAGTATCAGGGTAATGAATAGCAATCAGCCCCAGCATTTT. Supplemented by reference TRBV19 and TRBJ1-5, the full variable domain reads DGGITQSPKYLFRKEGQNVTLSCEQNLNHDAMYWYRQDPGQGLRLIYYSQIVNDFQKGDIAEGYSVSREKKESFPLTVTSAQKNPTAFYLCASSIRVMNSNQPQHFGDGTRLSIL.

This clone was counted a few times. This sequence joins TRBV3-1 (or the pseudogene TRBV3-2) and TRBJ2-2; D is unresolved. V was shortened by 0 bases and J by 4 bases, with 6 bases between the two germline ends. This CDR3 region has 14 residues. From germline, CDR1 is LGHDT and CDR2 YNNKEL (reference sequence). In DNA form, the CDR3 reads TGTGCCAGCAGCCAAGATACAAGCACCGGGGAGCTGTTTTTT. This translates into CASSQDTSTGELFF.

V usage is TRBV18 and J usage is TRBJ1-1, with D unclear. From germline, CDR1 is KGHSH and CDR2 LQKENI. The length of the CDR3 is 14 residues. Trimming left V 2 bases short and J 0 bases short, with 7 bases between. In DNA, the CDR3 is TGTGCCAGCTCACCAAATCACATGAACACTGAAGCTTTCTTT. As protein: CASSPNHMNTEAFF.

This rearrangement joins TRBV7-8 to TRBJ2-3; 11 positions agree with TRBD2. In germline, CDR1 is SGHVS, CDR2 FQNEAQ. Trimming took 1 base from V and 0 from J; bases not matched to a gene: 3. This CDR3 is built from 17 residues. CDR3 sequence reads: CASSLGLAGGSTDTQYF. CDR3 bases: TGTGCCAGCAGCTTAGGTCTAGCGGGAGGTAGCACAGATACGCAGTATTTT.